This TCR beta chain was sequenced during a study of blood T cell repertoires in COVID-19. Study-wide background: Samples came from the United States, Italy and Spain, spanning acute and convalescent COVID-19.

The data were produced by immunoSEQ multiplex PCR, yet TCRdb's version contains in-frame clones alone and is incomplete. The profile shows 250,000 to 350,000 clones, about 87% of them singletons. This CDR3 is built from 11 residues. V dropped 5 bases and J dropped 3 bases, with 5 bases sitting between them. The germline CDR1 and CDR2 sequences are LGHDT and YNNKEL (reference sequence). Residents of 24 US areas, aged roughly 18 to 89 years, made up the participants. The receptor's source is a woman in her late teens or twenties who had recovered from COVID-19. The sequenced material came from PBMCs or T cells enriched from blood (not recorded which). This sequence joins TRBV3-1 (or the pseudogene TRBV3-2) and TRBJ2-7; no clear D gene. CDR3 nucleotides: TGTGCCAGCAGCTACAACTACGAGCAGTACTTC. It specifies CASSYNYEQYF.